This TCR beta chain was observed in a study of cytomegalovirus exposure and HLA in healthy donors. The germline CDR1 and CDR2 sequences are ENHRY and SYGVKD. The trim removed 3 bases at V and 0 bases at J, leaving 5 bases unmatched. The length of the CDR3 is 16 residues. PCR used 60 Vbeta primers and 13 Jbeta primers. TCRdb keeps only in-frame clones here, not all; method: immunoSEQ multiplex PCR. Its clone listing holds 53,000 or so clones. The chain has TRBV10-3 and TRBJ1-2, with TRBD1 matching 9 bases. This TCR was sampled from a man between 18 and 35 years old in good health and CMV-seropositive. The sample comprised PBMCs. This chain's CDR3 is CAISEVTGGSNYGYTF. The CDR3 nucleotides read TGTGCCATCAGTGAAGTAACAGGGGGCTCTAACTATGGCTACACCTTC.